This TCR beta chain was retrieved from a study of T cell responses to AZD1222 COVID-19 vaccine. Looking at the study overall: Pooling was applied to second doses at about 4 or about 12 weeks.

Sequencing was performed with immunoSEQ multiplex PCR; in TCRdb, only in-frame clones are kept and a portion is missing. The table records 95,000 to 110,000 clones, around 89% of them present only once. The CDR3 totals 13 residues. The V gene's germline CDR1 is GTSNPN and CDR2 SVGIG (reference sequence). V was shortened by 4 bases and J by 0 bases, with 7 bases between the two germline ends. The chain has TRBV30 and TRBJ1-3; D possibly corresponds to TRBD1 (6 bases). The sequencing used peripheral blood, collected on day 0 of AZD1222 vaccination. The TCR was taken from an adult in good health. CDR3 DNA: TGTGCCTGGAACAGGGTCTCTGGAAACACCATATATTTT. Encoded protein: CAWNRVSGNTIYF. The variable domain in full, with the rest retrieved from reference TRBV30 and TRBJ1-3, is SQTIHQWPATLVQPVGSPLSLECTVEGTSNPNLYWYRQAAGRGLQLLFYSVGIGQISSEVPQNLSASRPQDRQFILSSKKLLLSDSGFYLCAWNRVSGNTIYFGEGSWLTVV.